This TCR beta chain was recorded in a study of T-cell reconstitution after alpha-beta-depleted transplantation in children (TCRdb year 2016). General notes on the study: Using TCR repertoire profiling, the study followed T-cell immune reconstitution in a quantitative way in children after TCRalphabeta/CD19-depleted allogeneic hematopoietic cell transplantation.

The CDR3 starts with the cysteine, ends with the phenylalanine, and has 16 residues. Only the CDR3 DNA is retained, 48 bases long and in frame from the first base. Trimming takes 4 bases from V and 0 bases from J, and the germline ends sit 15 bases apart. Per the germline V gene, SGHRS is the CDR1 and YFSETQ is the CDR2. Read against the paper, the sample's treatment or condition label means: allogeneic hematopoietic cell transplantation with graft depleted of TCRalphabeta T cells and CD19 B cells. The children who served as transplant recipients had been given grafts of TCRalphabeta/CD19-depleted allogeneic hematopoietic cells. On this clonotype: Its cognate antigen has yet to be identified. No base qualities exist here, and no much larger clone lies one base off it.

Preparation of the library involved PCR. The run used an Illumina HiSeq 2500. To normalize quantification of the TCRbeta repertoire, the TCR libraries were built with molecular barcoding that relied on unique molecular identifiers. The public sequencing data were trimmed at Q25 with fastp and processed into clonotypes with MiXCR by TCRdb, which kept only in-frame beta chains. For every CDR3 protein sequence, its rows merge into one entry that carries the most common genes and DNA. This sample comprises more than 400,000 distinct CDR3 sequences, roughly 44% of them detected only once. The ten most abundant clones make up around 29% of the sample. Overall study results and their limits: The apparently early recovery of alphabetaT-cell counts about two months after transplant reportedly depended on only several hundred rapidly expanded clones that came from non-depleted graft cells. The high TCRbeta diversity at day 60 in some patients was ascribed to recipient T cells and intrathymic progenitors that had survived conditioning. Over subsequent months, a decline in hyperexpanded clone frequencies was noted, and after one year, T-cell counts and TCRbeta diversity were mostly ascribed to newly produced T cells.

The starting material was PBMCs, obtained before TCRalphabeta/CD19-depleted stem cell transplant. The TCR comes from a girl between 2 and 10 years old with aplastic anemia, due to receive a stem cell transplant. The chain is made from TRBV5-1 and TRBJ2-3; TRBD2 might be the D gene, on 6 matching bases. The CDR3 reads as follows: CASSPPGLLSTDTQYF. In nucleotide form, the sequence is TGCGCCAGCAGCCCCCCGGGACTTCTAAGCACAGATACGCAGTATTTT.